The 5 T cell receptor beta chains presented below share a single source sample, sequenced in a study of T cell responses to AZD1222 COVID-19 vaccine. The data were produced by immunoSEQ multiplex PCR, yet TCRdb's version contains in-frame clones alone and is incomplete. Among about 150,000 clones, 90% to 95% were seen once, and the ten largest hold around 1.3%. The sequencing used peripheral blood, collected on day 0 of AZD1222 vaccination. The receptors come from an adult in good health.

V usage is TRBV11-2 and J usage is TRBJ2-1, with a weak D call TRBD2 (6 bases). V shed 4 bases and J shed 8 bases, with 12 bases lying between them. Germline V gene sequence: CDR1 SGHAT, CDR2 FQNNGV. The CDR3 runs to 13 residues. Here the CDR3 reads CASSSGTLHEQFF. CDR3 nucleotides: TGTGCCAGCAGCTCCGGGACTCTGCATGAGCAGTTCTTC.

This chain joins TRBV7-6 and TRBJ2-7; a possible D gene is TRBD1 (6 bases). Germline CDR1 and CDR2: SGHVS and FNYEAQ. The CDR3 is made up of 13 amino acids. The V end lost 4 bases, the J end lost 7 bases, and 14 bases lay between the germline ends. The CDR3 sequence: CASSYSRGTEQYV. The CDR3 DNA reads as TGTGCCAGCAGCTATTCCAGGGGTACTGAGCAGTACGTC.

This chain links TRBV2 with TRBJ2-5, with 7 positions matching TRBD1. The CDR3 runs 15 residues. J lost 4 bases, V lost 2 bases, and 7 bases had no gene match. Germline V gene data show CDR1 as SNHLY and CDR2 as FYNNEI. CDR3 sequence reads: CASSEPGTVLETQYF. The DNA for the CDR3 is TGTGCCAGCAGTGAACCCGGGACAGTATTAGAGACCCAGTACTTC.

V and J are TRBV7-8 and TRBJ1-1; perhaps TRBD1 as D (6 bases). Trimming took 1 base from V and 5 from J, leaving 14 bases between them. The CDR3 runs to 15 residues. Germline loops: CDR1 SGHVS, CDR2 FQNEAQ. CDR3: CASSLGVEGGTEAFF. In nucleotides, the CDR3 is TGTGCCAGCAGCTTAGGGGTGGAAGGGGGGACTGAAGCTTTCTTT.

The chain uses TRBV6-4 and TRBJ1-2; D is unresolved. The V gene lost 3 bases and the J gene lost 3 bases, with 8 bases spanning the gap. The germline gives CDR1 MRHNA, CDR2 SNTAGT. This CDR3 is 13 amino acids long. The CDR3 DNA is TGTGCCAGCAGTGAAGGTCAGCACTATGGCTACACCTTC. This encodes CASSEGQHYGYTF.